The clone carrying this TCR beta chain was detected ten times or more. Its antigen is undetermined. This sample is part of a study of spatial heterogeneity in lung cancer. In the study overall: Detection of beta-chain sequences consistently exceeded that of alpha-chain sequences. Whole-study results and caveats: Detection of ubiquitous tumor TCRs in blood was higher at resection than follow-up.

One entry per CDR3 protein, called by TCRdb with MiXCR from the 5' RACE reads. The sample has nearly 95,000 distinct CDR3 sequences; just under 20% are singletons. Time point given: blood at routine non-recurrence follow-up after resection. The V end was cut by 4 bases, the J end by 1 base, with 7 bases between. Looked up from germline, CDR1 is LGHDT and CDR2 is YNNKEL (reference sequence). The CDR3 is 13 amino acids. This receptor was taken from a male donor with early-stage non-small cell lung cancer. The sequences come from PBMCs, collected at follow-up. The chain has TRBV3-1 and TRBJ2-5; maybe TRBD1 (5 bases). In nucleotides, the CDR3 is TGTGCCAGCAGCCCGACAGTCCAAGAGACCCAGTACTTC. It specifies CASSPTVQETQYF.